The 18 T cell receptor beta chains in this list originate from one sample, sequenced in a study of shared clonotypes between healthy human individuals. TCRdb's copy holds only in-frame clones and misses some; the assay was immunoSEQ multiplex PCR. There are millions of clones in the sample; 95% occur only once, and about 0.13% lies in the top ten. Sequences were obtained from naive CD4+ T cells sorted from blood. Subset noted: CD45RA+ positively selected. The receptors here all came from a man between 18 and 29 years old in good health.

This clone occurred once. This rearrangement joins TRBV5-1 to TRBJ1-3; D remains ambiguous. The CDR3 covers 16 residues. Germline CDR1 reads SGHRS; CDR2 reads YFSETQ. V was trimmed by 0 bases and J by 0 bases, leaving 10 bases between them. The CDR3 is CASSLAPMSSGNTIYF. In DNA, the CDR3 is TGCGCCAGCAGCTTGGCACCTATGAGCTCTGGAAACACCATATATTTT.

Notes on this clone: Within the sample, other DNA sequences also encode this same CDR3. This chain links TRBV4-1 with TRBJ2-7, with D perhaps TRBD1 (5 bases). CDR1 and CDR2 (germline): MGHRA, YSYEKL. V lost 1 base and J 2 bases, leaving 9 bases between the germline ends. The CDR3 runs to 14 residues. Here the CDR3 DNA reads TGCGCCAGCAGCCAAGTAGGGGCCCCCTACGAGCAGTACTTC. Protein sequence: CASSQVGAPYEQYF.

V and J are TRBV6-4 and TRBJ1-1; D gene ambiguous. This CDR3 spans 13 amino acids. Germline V gene data show CDR1 as MRHNA and CDR2 as SNTAGT. V lost 5 bases and J 1 base, leaving 8 bases between the germline ends. The CDR3 DNA reads as TGTGCCAGCAGTCGGATCCCGAACACTGAAGCTTTCTTT. Translating it yields CASSRIPNTEAFF.

This chain joins TRBV10-3 and TRBJ2-7, with D possibly being TRBD1 or TRBD2 (5 bases each). There are 16 residues in the CDR3. V was cut by 2 bases and J by 6 bases, with 20 bases left in between. CDR1 ENHRY and CDR2 SYGVKD come from the germline V gene. The CDR3 DNA follows: TGTGCCATCAGTGAGCGGGGTGGGACCGGAATCTCCGAGCAGTACTTC. Its protein is CAISERGGTGISEQYF.

The chain has TRBV6-5 and TRBJ1-2; 11 bases are shared with TRBD1. Germline-derived CDR1 and CDR2 are MNHEY and SVGAGI. The V gene end was trimmed by 4 bases and the J gene end by 6 bases; junction bases not matched to a gene: 10. This CDR3 has 16 amino acids. The CDR3 bases are TGTGCCAGCAGTTTCAAACCCGGACAGGGGGCAGATGGCTACACCTTC. Translation: CASSFKPGQGADGYTF.

The chain has TRBV27 and TRBJ1-1; TRBD1 is a possible D gene (6 bases). The CDR3 runs 15 residues. Trimming removed 7 bases at V and 4 bases at J, with 19 bases between. Germline lookup yields CDR1 MNHEY and CDR2 SMNVEV (reference sequence). CDR3 sequence (DNA): TGTGCCAGCAACCTAAGGGGCCAGGGGATCACTGAAGCTTTCTTT. Amino acid sequence: CASNLRGQGITEAFF.

This clone appeared once. The V and J genes are TRBV5-1 and TRBJ2-5; the match to TRBD2 covers 9 bases. Trimming cost V 0 bases and J 7 bases; bases outside gene matches: 7. The CDR3 covers 15 residues. Germline V gives CDR1 SGHRS, CDR2 YFSETQ. CDR3 DNA sequence: TGCGCCAGCAGCTTGGGGACTAGCGATTCAGGGACCCAGTACTTC. Translated, it gives CASSLGTSDSGTQYF.

This chain links TRBV20-1 with TRBJ2-7, with D hard to call. With the DNA end fitting TRBJ2-1 better, the J assignment may be wrong. Per the germline V gene, CDR1 is DFQATT and CDR2 is SNEGSKA (reference sequence). The CDR3 is made up of 11 amino acids. The chain's CDR3 is CSARAGNEQFF. The CDR3, as DNA: TGCAGTGCTAGAGCTGGGAATGAGCAGTTCTTC.

This chain links TRBV5-1 with TRBJ2-3, with D perhaps TRBD2 (6 bases). This CDR3 region has 16 residues. V was cut by 2 bases and J by 4 bases, with 17 bases left in between. The germline V gene encodes CDR1 SGHRS and CDR2 YFSETQ. The CDR3 region has the DNA TGCGCCAGCAGCTTCTCAGCGGTAAGGAGGGCAGATACGCAGTATTTT. Encoded protein: CASSFSAVRRADTQYF.

The CDR3 region has the DNA TGTGCCAGCAGTGAATTCGTCGGGCCCCAGCATTTT. Its translation is CASSEFVGPQHF. The chain couples TRBV2 to TRBJ1-5; D call uncertain. The CDR3 spans 12 residues. In germline, CDR1 is SNHLY, CDR2 FYNNEI. Trimming took 2 bases from V and 9 from J, leaving 8 bases between them.

V gene TRBV7-9 combines with J gene TRBJ1-2, with unresolved D. The germline V gene encodes CDR1 SEHNR and CDR2 FQNEAQ (reference sequence). The V gene lost 5 bases and the J gene lost 7 bases, with 11 bases spanning the gap. This CDR3 spans 12 amino acids. CDR3 in DNA: TGTGCCAGCAGCGGAATGGGAGCTGGCTACACCTTC. It yields the protein CASSGMGAGYTF.

The J gene is TRBJ2-7, the V gene TRBV6-6; 8 positions match TRBD1. CDR3 length equals 14 residues. The V gene's germline CDR1 is MNHNY and CDR2 SVGAGI (reference sequence). V lost 6 bases, J lost 4 bases, and 8 bases stayed unmatched. The CDR3 bases are TGTGCCAGCAGCCGTGGGACAGGAGAATACGAGCAGTACTTC. Its translation: CASSRGTGEYEQYF.

This clone occurred once. This sequence joins TRBV30 and TRBJ2-1; perhaps TRBD2 as D (5 bases). Germline V gives CDR1 GTSNPN, CDR2 SVGIG (reference sequence). This CDR3 region has 16 residues. V lost 0 bases, J lost 3 bases, and 15 bases lay in between. CDR3 in DNA: TGTGCCTGGAGTGTACAAGCGGCAATTATCTACAATGAGCAGTTCTTC. Protein product: CAWSVQAAIIYNEQFF.

J is TRBJ1-6 and V is TRBV30; no clear D gene. The CDR3 is made up of 13 amino acids. V lost 0 bases to trimming and J lost 11 bases, with 11 bases between them. Germline V CDR1 and CDR2: GTSNPN, SVGIG (reference sequence). The CDR3 loop is CAWSVGRNAPLHF. CDR3 nucleotide sequence: TGTGCCTGGAGTGTAGGGAGGAATGCACCCCTCCACTTT.

The chain uses TRBV25-1 and TRBJ1-1; D remains ambiguous. Germline values: CDR1 MGHDK, CDR2 SYGVNS. V gave up 3 bases and J gave up 5 bases, with 7 bases separating them. The CDR3 has 12 residues. The CDR3 DNA reads TGTGCCAGCAGTGATGTGCCTACTGAAGCTTTCTTT. It is translated as CASSDVPTEAFF.

The rearrangement joins TRBV5-1 to TRBJ2-7, with D unresolved. Germline lookup yields CDR1 SGHRS and CDR2 YFSETQ. The CDR3 extends over 14 amino acids. Trimming stripped 0 bases from V and 6 bases from J, with 13 bases between. The CDR3 DNA is TGCGCCAGCAGCTTGGTTGCTGGGTCAGGCGAGCAGTACTTC. Translated: CASSLVAGSGEQYF.

This clone is a singleton in its sample. The chain carries TRBV25-1 and TRBJ1-6; possible D gene TRBD1, 5 bases. Per germline, CDR1 MGHDK and CDR2 SYGVNS. Trimming removed 2 bases from V and 8 bases from J, with 7 bases in between. The CDR3 length is 13 residues. CDR3 region: CASSEGGYSPLHF. CDR3 sequence (DNA): TGTGCCAGCAGTGAAGGGGGGTATTCACCCCTCCACTTT.

The chain employs TRBV5-1 and TRBJ2-3; D is uncertain. This CDR3 comprises 13 residues. In germline, CDR1 is SGHRS, CDR2 YFSETQ. V was cut by 0 bases and J by 5 bases, with 7 bases left in between. The CDR3 reads CASSLGWVDTQYF. The CDR3, as DNA: TGCGCCAGCAGCTTGGGATGGGTAGATACGCAGTATTTT.